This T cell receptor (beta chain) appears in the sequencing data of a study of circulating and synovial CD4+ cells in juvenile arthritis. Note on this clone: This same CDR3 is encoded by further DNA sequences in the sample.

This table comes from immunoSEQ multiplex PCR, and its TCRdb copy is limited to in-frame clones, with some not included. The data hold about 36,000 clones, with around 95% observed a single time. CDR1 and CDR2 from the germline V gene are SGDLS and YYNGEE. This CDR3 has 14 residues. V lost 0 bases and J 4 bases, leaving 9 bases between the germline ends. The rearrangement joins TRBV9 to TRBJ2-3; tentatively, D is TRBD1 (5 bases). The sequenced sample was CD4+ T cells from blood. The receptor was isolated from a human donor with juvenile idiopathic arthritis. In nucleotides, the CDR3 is TGTGCCAGCAGCGTAGGCAGGGTACCAGATACGCAGTATTTT. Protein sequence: CASSVGRVPDTQYF.